This TCR beta chain came from a study of OX40 agonist ivuxolimab in advanced cancers. Repertoires were generated with immunoSEQ multiplex PCR, while TCRdb's copy carries only in-frame clones and drops some. The table shows some 52,000 clones, with around 80% occurring only once. The V end lost 3 bases, the J end lost 3 bases, and 18 bases lay between the germline ends. Germline CDR1 is SGDLS and CDR2 is YYNGEE. The CDR3 is 16 residues long. The V gene is TRBV9, the J gene TRBJ2-5; D is possibly TRBD2 (6 bases). This specimen was CD4+ or CD8+ T cells sorted from blood, taken in a trial of the OX40 agonist ivuxolimab. The receptor was isolated from an adult with an advanced solid tumor such as melanoma, head and neck, liver or kidney cancer. The CDR3 coding sequence is TGTGCCAGCAGCGCCGGCCCCCGGGGGAGTGAAGAGACCCAGTACTTC. Its protein is CASSAGPRGSEETQYF.